This TCR beta chain was observed in a study of post-analysis software for immune sequencing data. Unique-molecular-identifier-tagged TCR beta cDNA libraries were used. TCRdb redid the calling of the PCR reads with MiXCR, one entry per CDR3 protein. The table shows around 770,000 distinct CDR3 sequences, with 46% occurring only once. The CDR3 spans 13 residues. Germline V lookup: CDR1 LGHNA, CDR2 YNFKEQ. A remark on this clonotype: The antigen remains undetermined.

The study's findings and limits: There was significantly lower normalized Chao1 diversity in multiple sclerosis patients than in controls. There were about five TRBV segments more frequent in patients than controls, and TRBV5-6, TRBV5-1 and TRBV20-1 were among them. Batch-mates among the samples co-clustered strongly by F measure.

This TCR was sampled from a girl between 5 and 17 years old with multiple sclerosis. Input material: blood. V is TRBV4-2 and J is TRBJ2-5, with D perhaps TRBD2 (5 bases). The J call is in doubt because the DNA end fits TRBJ2-7 better. For the CDR3, the DNA is TGTGCCAGCAGCCTAGCCCTAGCAGCCGAGCAGTACTTC. It encodes CASSLALAAEQYF.